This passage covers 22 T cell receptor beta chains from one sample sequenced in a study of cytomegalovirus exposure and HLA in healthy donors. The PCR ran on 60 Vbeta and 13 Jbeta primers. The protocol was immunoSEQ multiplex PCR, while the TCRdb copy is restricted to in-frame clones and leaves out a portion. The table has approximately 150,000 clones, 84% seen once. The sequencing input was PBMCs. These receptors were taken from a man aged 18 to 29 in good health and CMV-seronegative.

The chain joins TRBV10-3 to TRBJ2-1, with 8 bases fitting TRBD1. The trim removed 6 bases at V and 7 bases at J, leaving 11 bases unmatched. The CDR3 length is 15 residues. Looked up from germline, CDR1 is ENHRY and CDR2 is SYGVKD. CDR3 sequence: CAIRPDRALLNEQFF. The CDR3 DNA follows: TGTGCCATCAGACCGGACAGGGCATTATTAAATGAGCAGTTCTTC.

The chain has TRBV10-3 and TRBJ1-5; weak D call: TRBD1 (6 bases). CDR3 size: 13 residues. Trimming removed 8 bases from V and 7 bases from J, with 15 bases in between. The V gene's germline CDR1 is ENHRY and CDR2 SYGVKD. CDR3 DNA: TGTGCCATCTCAGGGGAAAGGGAACAGCCCCAGCATTTT. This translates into CAISGEREQPQHF.

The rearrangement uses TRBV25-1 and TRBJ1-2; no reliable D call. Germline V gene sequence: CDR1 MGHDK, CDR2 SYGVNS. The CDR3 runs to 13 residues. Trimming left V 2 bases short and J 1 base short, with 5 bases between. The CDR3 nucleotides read TGTGCCAGCAGTGAAGACTTTAACTATGGCTACACCTTC. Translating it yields CASSEDFNYGYTF.

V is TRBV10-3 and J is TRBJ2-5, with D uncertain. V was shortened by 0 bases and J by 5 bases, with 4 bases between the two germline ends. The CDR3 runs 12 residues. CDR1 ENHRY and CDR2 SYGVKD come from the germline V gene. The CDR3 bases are TGTGCCATCAGTGAGTCTCGGGAGACCCAGTACTTC. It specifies CAISESRETQYF.

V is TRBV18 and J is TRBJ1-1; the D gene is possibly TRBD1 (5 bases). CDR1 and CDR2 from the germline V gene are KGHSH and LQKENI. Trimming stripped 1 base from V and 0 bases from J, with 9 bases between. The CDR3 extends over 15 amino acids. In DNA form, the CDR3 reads TGTGCCAGCTCACCACTTAGACAGCTGAACACTGAAGCTTTCTTT. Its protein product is CASSPLRQLNTEAFF.

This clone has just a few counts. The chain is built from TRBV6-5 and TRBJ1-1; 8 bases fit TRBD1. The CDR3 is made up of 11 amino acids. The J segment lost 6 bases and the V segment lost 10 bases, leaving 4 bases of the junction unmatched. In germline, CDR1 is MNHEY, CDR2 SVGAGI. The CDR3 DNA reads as TGTGCCACCGGACAGGGAGCTGAAGCTTTCTTT. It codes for CATGQGAEAFF.

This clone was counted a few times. The CDR3 reads CASSYGRGGLNTEAFF. CDR3 nucleotides: TGTGCCAGCAGTTATGGCAGGGGTGGCCTGAACACTGAAGCTTTCTTT. This chain connects TRBV6-6 to TRBJ1-1; tentative D call: TRBD1 (6 bases). V was pared by 3 bases and J by 0 bases, with 14 bases between. Looked up from germline, CDR1 is MNHNY and CDR2 is SVGAGI (reference sequence). CDR3 length: 16 amino acids.

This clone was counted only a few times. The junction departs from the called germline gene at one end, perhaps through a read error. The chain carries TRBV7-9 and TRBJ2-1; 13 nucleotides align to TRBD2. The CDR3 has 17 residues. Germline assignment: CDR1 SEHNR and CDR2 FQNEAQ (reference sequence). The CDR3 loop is CSSSPRTSGSSYNEQFF. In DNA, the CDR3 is TGTTCCAGCAGCCCTCGGACTAGCGGGAGCTCCTACAATGAGCAGTTCTTC.

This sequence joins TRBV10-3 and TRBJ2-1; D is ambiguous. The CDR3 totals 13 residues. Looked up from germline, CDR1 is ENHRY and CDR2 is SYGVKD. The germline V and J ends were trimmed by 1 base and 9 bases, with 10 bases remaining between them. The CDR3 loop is CAISEFERSEQFF. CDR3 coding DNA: TGTGCCATCAGTGAGTTCGAAAGGAGTGAGCAGTTCTTC.

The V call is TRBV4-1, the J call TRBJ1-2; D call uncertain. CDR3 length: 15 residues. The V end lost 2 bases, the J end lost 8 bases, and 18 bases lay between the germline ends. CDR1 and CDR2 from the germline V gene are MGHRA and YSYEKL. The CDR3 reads CASSQPARVLRGYTF. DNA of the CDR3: TGCGCCAGCAGCCAACCCGCCCGGGTCCTCCGGGGCTACACCTTC.

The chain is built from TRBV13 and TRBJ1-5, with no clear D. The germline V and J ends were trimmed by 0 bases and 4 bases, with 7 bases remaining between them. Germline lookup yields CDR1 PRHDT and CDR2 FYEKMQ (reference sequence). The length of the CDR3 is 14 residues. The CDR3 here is CASSLGPSNQPQHF. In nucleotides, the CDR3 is TGTGCCAGCAGCTTAGGCCCGTCGAATCAGCCCCAGCATTTT.

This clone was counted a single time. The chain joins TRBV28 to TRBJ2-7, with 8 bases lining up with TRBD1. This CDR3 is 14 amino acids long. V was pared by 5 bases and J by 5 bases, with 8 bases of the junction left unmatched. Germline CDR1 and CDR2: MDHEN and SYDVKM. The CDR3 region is CASSEYGTGHEQYF. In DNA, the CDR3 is TGTGCCAGCAGTGAATACGGGACAGGTCACGAGCAGTACTTC. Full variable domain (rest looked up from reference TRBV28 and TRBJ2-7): DVKVTQSSRYLVKRTGEKVFLECVQDMDHENMFWYRQDPGLGLRLIYFSYDVKMKEKGDIPEGYSVSREKKERFSLILESASTNQTSMYLCASSEYGTGHEQYFGPGTRLTVT.

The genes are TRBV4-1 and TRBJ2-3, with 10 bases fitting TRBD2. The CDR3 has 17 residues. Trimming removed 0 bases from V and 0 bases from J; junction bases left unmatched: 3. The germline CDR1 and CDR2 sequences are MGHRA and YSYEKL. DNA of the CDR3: TGCGCCAGCAGCCAAGATAAACTAGCGGGGAGCACAGATACGCAGTATTTT. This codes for CASSQDKLAGSTDTQYF.

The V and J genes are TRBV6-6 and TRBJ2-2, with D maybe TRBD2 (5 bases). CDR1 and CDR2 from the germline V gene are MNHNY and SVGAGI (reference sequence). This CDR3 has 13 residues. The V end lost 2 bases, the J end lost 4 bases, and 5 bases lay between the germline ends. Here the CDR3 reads CASSYGSTGELFF. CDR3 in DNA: TGTGCCAGCAGTTACGGGAGCACCGGGGAGCTGTTTTTT.

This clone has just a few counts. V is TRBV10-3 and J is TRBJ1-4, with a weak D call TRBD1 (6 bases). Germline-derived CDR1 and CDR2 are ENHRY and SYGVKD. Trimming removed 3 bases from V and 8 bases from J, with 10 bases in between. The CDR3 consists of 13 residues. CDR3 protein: CAISEQGKEKLFF. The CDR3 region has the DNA TGTGCCATCAGTGAACAGGGAAAAGAAAAACTGTTTTTT.

The CDR3 sequence is CASRTITTGYTEAFF. The CDR3 coding sequence is TGTGCCAGTAGGACCATAACGACAGGGTACACTGAAGCTTTCTTT. The chain links TRBV19 to TRBJ1-1; 7 bases are shared with TRBD1. Trimming removed 6 bases from V and 3 bases from J; junction bases left unmatched: 10. The CDR3 is 15 residues long. CDR1 LNHDA and CDR2 SQIVND come from the germline V gene (reference sequence).

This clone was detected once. The CDR3 reads CASSLGVYEQYF. The DNA for the CDR3 is TGTGCCAGCAGCTTGGGAGTCTACGAGCAGTACTTC. The chain uses TRBV7-9 and TRBJ2-7; D perhaps matches TRBD2 (5 bases). Trimming cost V 3 bases and J 3 bases, with 6 bases left between them. CDR3 length: 12 amino acids. Germline values: CDR1 SEHNR, CDR2 FQNEAQ (reference sequence).

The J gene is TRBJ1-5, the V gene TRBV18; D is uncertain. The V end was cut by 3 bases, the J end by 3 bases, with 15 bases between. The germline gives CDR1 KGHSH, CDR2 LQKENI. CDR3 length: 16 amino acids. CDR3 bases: TGTGCCAGCTCACCTTCGAATCGAGGCCTCAATCAGCCCCAGCATTTT. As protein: CASSPSNRGLNQPQHF.

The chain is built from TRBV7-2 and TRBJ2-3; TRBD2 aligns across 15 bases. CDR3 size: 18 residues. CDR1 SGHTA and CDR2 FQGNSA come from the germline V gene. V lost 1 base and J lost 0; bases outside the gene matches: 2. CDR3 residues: CASSLGTSGRGSTDTQYF. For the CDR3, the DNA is TGTGCCAGCAGCTTAGGGACTAGCGGGAGGGGTAGCACAGATACGCAGTATTTT. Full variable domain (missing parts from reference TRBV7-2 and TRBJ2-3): GAGVSQSPSNKVTEKGKDVELRCDPISGHTALYWYRQSLGQGLEFLIYFQGNSAPDKSGLPSDRFSAERTGGSVSTLTIQRTQQEDSAVYLCASSLGTSGRGSTDTQYFGPGTRLTVL.

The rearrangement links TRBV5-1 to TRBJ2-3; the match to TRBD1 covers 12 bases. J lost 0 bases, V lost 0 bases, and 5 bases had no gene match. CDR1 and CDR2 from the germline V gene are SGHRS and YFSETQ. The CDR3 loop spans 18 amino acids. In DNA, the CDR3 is TGCGCCAGCAGCTTGGATTCGGGACAGGGGGCGAGCACAGATACGCAGTATTTT. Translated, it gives CASSLDSGQGASTDTQYF.

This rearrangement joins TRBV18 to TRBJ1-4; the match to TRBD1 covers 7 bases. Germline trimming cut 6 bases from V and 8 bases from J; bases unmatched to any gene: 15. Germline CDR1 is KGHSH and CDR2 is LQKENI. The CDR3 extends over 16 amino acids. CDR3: CASSPIGGNSREKLFF. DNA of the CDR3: TGTGCCAGCTCGCCTATAGGGGGCAACTCGCGGGAAAAACTGTTTTTT.

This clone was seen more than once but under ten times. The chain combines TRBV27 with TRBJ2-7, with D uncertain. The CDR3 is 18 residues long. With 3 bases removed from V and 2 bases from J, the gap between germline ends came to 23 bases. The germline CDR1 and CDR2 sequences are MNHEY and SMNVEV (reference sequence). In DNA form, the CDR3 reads TGTGCCAGCAGTTTTTCCCCATTCCGGGTCCCCACGACCTACGAGCAGTACTTC. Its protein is CASSFSPFRVPTTYEQYF.